This is a list of T cell receptor beta chains from one sample in a study of identical twins. Each CDR3 protein is one row after TCRdb ran MiXCR on the 5' RACE reads. The sample yields 400,000 to 500,000 distinct CDR3 sequences, around a sixth seen once. The sample consisted of naive T cells sorted from blood. These receptors all come from a man between 45 and 60 years old in good health. CDR3s include the opening cysteine and the closing phenylalanine or tryptophan. The order of the fields is J gene, D gene, V gene, clone size, CDR3 DNA, CDR3 protein. D genes are given only for firm matches. Clone size, where shown, is once, few, many, or a class for clones that have expanded.

TRBJ2-3	TRBD2	TRBV20-1	few	TGCAGTGTTAGACCCCCTAGCGGGGCCCCGGATACGCAGTATTTT	CSVRPPSGAPDTQYF
TRBJ1-2	-	TRBV4-1	-	TGCGCCAGCAGCCAAGATCCTCCCGGACGAAGGGGCTATGGCTACACCTTC	CASSQDPPGRRGYGYTF
TRBJ2-1	TRBD1	TRBV20-1	few	TGCAGTGCTAGACACCCGGGACAGGGCAATGAGCAGTTCTTC	CSARHPGQGNEQFF
TRBJ1-1	TRBD1	TRBV12-3/TRBV12-4	-	TGTGCCAGCAGCTCCGTGGACAGGGGGCCGAACACTGAAGCTTTCTTT	CASSSVDRGPNTEAFF
TRBJ2-1	TRBD2	TRBV28	-	TGTGCCAGCAGTTTATGGGGGGAGGGCCCCTACAATGAGCAGTTCTTC	CASSLWGEGPYNEQFF
TRBJ2-1	-	TRBV3-1	few	TGTGCCAGCAGCCACGCCGGGGCTTACAATGAGCAGTTCTTC	CASSHAGAYNEQFF
TRBJ2-3	TRBD2	TRBV5-1	-	TGCGCCAGCAGCCCCGGGACTAGCGGGATCATCACGCAGTATTTT	CASSPGTSGIITQYF
TRBJ2-7	-	TRBV20-1	many	TGCAGTGCTAGAGATCAGGGAGATGACTACGAGCAGTACTTC	CSARDQGDDYEQYF
TRBJ2-1	-	TRBV11-1	many	TGTGCCAGCGCCCGGGACCGTGCATACAATGAGCAGTTCTTC	CASARDRAYNEQFF
TRBJ2-1	TRBD2	TRBV20-1	-	TGCAGTGCCCTAGCCGGGGGTAGCGGGGGTCCCTACAATGAGCAGTTCTTC	CSALAGGSGGPYNEQFF
TRBJ2-6	-	TRBV12-3/TRBV12-4	-	TGTGCCAGCAGTTTTTTCTCTGGGGCCAACGTCCTGACTTTC	CASSFFSGANVLTF
TRBJ1-3	-	TRBV12-3/TRBV12-4	few	TGTGCCAGCAGTTTGGGTGGGACCCTCTCTGGAAACACCATATATTTT	CASSLGGTLSGNTIYF
TRBJ2-5	TRBD2	TRBV7-2	-	TGTGCCAGCAGCCAGGGACTAGCGGGGGCCCAGTACTTC	CASSQGLAGAQYF
TRBJ1-5	-	TRBV20-1	many	TGCAGTGCCAGCAACACCGGACAGACCCTTGGGAGTTCTCAGCCCCAGCATTTT	CSASNTGQTLGSSQPQHF
TRBJ2-7	-	TRBV7-9	many	TGTGCCAGCAGCTTAGCGGCTGCCGAGCAGTACTTC	CASSLAAAEQYF
TRBJ2-7	TRBD2	TRBV5-1	few	TGCGCCAGCAGCTTGGCTTTGACTAGCTACTCCTACGAGCAGTACTTC	CASSLALTSYSYEQYF
TRBJ2-7	TRBD2	TRBV6-2/TRBV6-3	-	TGTGCCAGCAGTTACTCTGGGACTAGCTTTACCTACGAGCAGTACTTC	CASSYSGTSFTYEQYF
TRBJ2-7	-	TRBV11-2	few	TGTGCCAGCAGCCGAGCAAGCGAGCAGTACTTC	CASSRASEQYF
TRBJ2-6	TRBD1	TRBV11-2	few	TGTGCCAGCAGCTCCACCGGGACAGGGAGCTCTGGGGCCAACGTCCTGACTTTC	CASSSTGTGSSGANVLTF
TRBJ2-2	-	TRBV24-1	-	TGTGCCACGTCTCGAAAAACAGCTACTCTTTCCACCGGGGAGCTGTTTTTT	CATSRKTATLSTGELFF
TRBJ2-2	TRBD2	TRBV28	few	TGTGCCAGCAGTTTATTCCGGACTAGCGGGAACACCGGGGAGCTGTTTTTT	CASSLFRTSGNTGELFF
TRBJ2-1	-	TRBV20-1	-	TGCAGTGCCCAAAAGACGGCCCCGGGACGAGGCAATGAGCAGTTCTTC	CSAQKTAPGRGNEQFF
TRBJ1-1	-	TRBV24-1	-	TGTGCCACCCCCGCCCACACTGAAGCTTTCTTT	CATPAHTEAFF
TRBJ2-7	-	TRBV15	many	TGTGCCACCAGCAGAGATTGGTCGGTGGAGCAGTACTTC	CATSRDWSVEQYF
TRBJ2-4	-	TRBV6-2/TRBV6-3	-	TGTGCCAGCAGTTACCCCGGAGGTTACATTCAGTACTTC	CASSYPGGYIQYF
TRBJ2-3	-	TRBV20-1	-	TGCAGTGCTAGAGATCAAGAAACAGATACGCAGTATTTT	CSARDQETDTQYF
TRBJ1-6	-	TRBV12-3/TRBV12-4	few	TGTGCCAGCAGTTTGGGGCGAGATTCACCCCTCCACTTT	CASSLGRDSPLHF
TRBJ2-5	-	TRBV15	many	TGTGCCACCAGCAGAGATCAGGTCACCCAAGAGACCCAGTACTTC	CATSRDQVTQETQYF